This entry lists 16 T cell receptor beta chains sequenced from one sample in a study of shared clonotypes between healthy human individuals. TCRdb keeps only in-frame clones here, not all; method: immunoSEQ multiplex PCR. The sample yields about 110,000 clones, 68% seen once. Sequencing was performed on memory CD8+ T cells sorted from blood. The subset here: CD45RO+ cells pooled with CCR7-negative TemRA cells. The receptors were sampled from a woman aged 25-40 years in good health.

The V and J genes are TRBV19 and TRBJ2-6; D may correspond to TRBD1 or TRBD2 (5 bases each). The CDR3 loop spans 17 amino acids. Trimming took off 3 bases at V and 0 bases at J, with 12 bases between the two ends. CDR1 is LNHDA and CDR2 is SQIVND in the germline V gene (reference sequence). The CDR3 DNA follows: TGTGCCAGTAGTATGGTAGGGGACCTCTCTGGGGCCAACGTCCTGACTTTC. Encoded protein: CASSMVGDLSGANVLTF. Combining the CDR3 with reference TRBV19 and TRBJ2-6 gives the whole variable domain DGGITQSPKYLFRKEGQNVTLSCEQNLNHDAMYWYRQDPGQGLRLIYYSQIVNDFQKGDIAEGYSVSREKKESFPLTVTSAQKNPTAFYLCASSMVGDLSGANVLTFGAGSRLTVL.

The chain has TRBV5-6 and TRBJ2-1; tentatively, D is TRBD1 (6 bases). This CDR3 has 18 residues. From germline, CDR1 is SGHDT and CDR2 YYEEEE. V lost 1 base, J lost 8 bases, and 25 bases lay in between. The CDR3 loop is CASSLLQGRRNMFDEQFF. The CDR3 DNA follows: TGTGCCAGCAGCTTGCTACAGGGAAGGCGGAATATGTTCGATGAGCAGTTCTTC.

This chain uses TRBV6-1 with TRBJ2-7, with D tentatively TRBD2 (6 bases). Trimming took 1 base from V and 4 from J, leaving 11 bases between them. Germline CDR1 and CDR2: MNHNS and SASEGT. The CDR3 contains 14 residues. The CDR3: CASSEGARGYEQYF. The CDR3, as DNA: TGTGCCAGCAGTGAAGGGGCCCGGGGGTACGAGCAGTACTTC.

This clone was picked up a small number of times. The J gene is TRBJ2-3, the V gene TRBV29-1; D may be TRBD2 (6 bases). Trimming pared 8 bases from V and 4 bases from J, leaving 16 bases between. The CDR3 is 13 residues long. The germline V gene encodes CDR1 SQVTM and CDR2 ANQGSEA. The DNA for the CDR3 is TGCAGCTCCTCCTCTGGGGAGGCAGATACGCAGTATTTT. This sequence encodes CSSSSGEADTQYF.

The CDR3 nucleotides read TGTGCCACCACGGCGGGAGACTCCTACGAGCAGTACTTC. Protein product: CATTAGDSYEQYF. This rearrangement joins TRBV6-5 to TRBJ2-7; TRBD2 aligns across 7 bases. Germline CDR1 MNHEY, CDR2 SVGAGI. The CDR3 spans 13 residues. After removal of 10 bases from V and 0 bases from J, the junction contained 6 bases not matched to a gene.

This clone was counted many times. The chain has TRBV7-3 and TRBJ1-1; no reliable D call. The V and J ends lost 2 bases and 1 base respectively, with 11 bases between them. Germline CDR1 and CDR2: SGHTA and FQGTGA. CDR3 length equals 15 residues. The CDR3 loop is CASSLVLVGNTEAFF. The CDR3 nucleotides read TGTGCCAGCAGCTTAGTCCTAGTAGGGAACACTGAAGCTTTCTTT.

V and J are TRBV28 and TRBJ1-1, with D unresolved. V lost 6 bases to trimming and J lost 7 bases, with 9 bases between them. The CDR3 runs 11 residues. Germline CDR1 and CDR2: MDHEN and SYDVKM. The CDR3 DNA reads TGTGCCAGCAGCGATCAGTATGAAGCTTTCTTT. Translating gives CASSDQYEAFF.

The CDR3 bases are TGTGCCAGCAGTTTATCAGAGTACAATGAGCAGTTCTTC. The encoded protein is CASSLSEYNEQFF. This sequence joins TRBV27 and TRBJ2-1; D gene ambiguous. CDR1 is MNHEY and CDR2 is SMNVEV in the germline V gene (reference sequence). V lost 0 bases and J 4 bases, leaving 4 bases between the germline ends. The CDR3 contains 13 residues.

This rearrangement joins TRBV6-5 to TRBJ1-1; D call uncertain. Germline V gene lookup returns CDR1 MNHEY and CDR2 SVGAGI. The V end was cut by 6 bases, the J end by 7 bases, with 15 bases between. CDR3 length: 13 amino acids. The DNA for the CDR3 is TGTGCCAGCAGCTCATACAGAGGGATTGAAGCTTTCTTT. It codes for CASSSYRGIEAFF.

This chain uses TRBV28 with TRBJ1-2; unclear D gene. Germline V CDR1 and CDR2: MDHEN, SYDVKM. V shed 4 bases and J shed 1 base, with 10 bases lying between them. The CDR3 length is 14 residues. The CDR3 loop is CASSSEGSNYGYTF. The DNA of the CDR3 is TGTGCCAGCAGTTCCGAGGGCAGTAACTATGGCTACACCTTC.

This clone was observed a single time. This chain joins TRBV27 and TRBJ1-4, with a possible D match to TRBD1 (5 bases). The germline CDR1 and CDR2 sequences are MNHEY and SMNVEV (reference sequence). The CDR3 contains 15 residues. The V and J ends lost 0 bases and 10 bases respectively, with 15 bases between them. The CDR3 sequence: CASSLSAGAGTKLFF. CDR3 sequence (DNA): TGTGCCAGCAGTTTATCTGCCGGGGCGGGTACAAAACTGTTTTTT.

The chain carries TRBV5-1 and TRBJ2-3; 10 bases match TRBD1. The J segment lost 2 bases and the V segment lost 2 bases, leaving 2 bases of the junction unmatched. This CDR3 comprises 15 residues. Per germline, CDR1 SGHRS and CDR2 YFSETQ. This CDR3 reads CASSFGTGVTDTQYF. The CDR3 bases are TGCGCCAGCAGCTTCGGGACAGGGGTCACAGATACGCAGTATTTT.

V gene TRBV27 combines with J gene TRBJ2-7; weak D call: TRBD1 (6 bases). In germline, CDR1 is MNHEY, CDR2 SMNVEV (reference sequence). The ends were cut back, 5 bases at V and 5 bases at J, with 13 bases in the middle. This CDR3 comprises 13 residues. The CDR3 DNA reads TGTGCCAGCAGTGTGGCACAGGGCAACGAGCAGTACTTC. This sequence encodes CASSVAQGNEQYF.

The chain couples TRBV11-3 to TRBJ2-1, with D tentatively TRBD2 (5 bases). Germline V CDR1 and CDR2: SGHNT, YENEEA. This CDR3 comprises 14 residues. V gave up 2 bases and J gave up 9 bases, with 14 bases separating them. CDR3 bases: TGTGCCAGCAGCTTAACCCCAGCGGCGGCTGAGCAGTTCTTC. It translates to CASSLTPAAAEQFF.

This clone was seen a few times. The same CDR3 also results from other DNA sequences found in this sample. The CDR3 protein is CASRAGEPYEQYF. The CDR3 nucleotides are TGTGCCAGTAGAGCGGGAGAACCCTACGAGCAGTACTTC. The rearrangement uses TRBV2 and TRBJ2-7; 8 bases map to TRBD2. Per the germline V gene, CDR1 is SNHLY and CDR2 is FYNNEI. The CDR3 runs 13 residues. V shed 9 bases, J shed 2 bases, and the junction held 6 bases outside the gene matches.

This chain connects TRBV28 to TRBJ1-1; a weak D match, TRBD1 (6 bases). The CDR3 length is 18 residues. Trimming removed 6 bases from V and 3 bases from J, with 26 bases in between. Germline CDR1 MDHEN, CDR2 SYDVKM. The CDR3 DNA reads TGTGCCAGCAGGCCGATGACAGGTACTGGGGGATCGGACACTGAAGCTTTCTTT. Protein sequence: CASRPMTGTGGSDTEAFF.